What follows describes a single TCR beta chain. The antigen is not known. This entry belongs to a study of relationships among human T cell subsets. Anti-CD45RO beads selected memory T cells out of the CD45RA-negative fraction. General observations from the study: Some CD4+CD8+ double-positive cells may remain after bead sorting.

TCR alpha and beta CDR3s were amplified from mRNA by semiquantitative ARM-PCR. ARM-PCR used tagged nested gene-specific primers, then communal superprimers for exponential amplification. Exonuclease cleared nested primers, then first-round products were reamplified. TCRdb re-called the multiplex PCR reads with MiXCR, one entry per CDR3 protein. The sample consists of about 9,100 distinct CDR3 sequences, around 49% of them appearing once. Per germline, CDR1 SGHVS and CDR2 FQNEAQ. This CDR3 spans 12 amino acids. The germline V and J ends were trimmed by 0 bases and 6 bases, with 5 bases remaining between them.

The sample comprised memory T cells sorted from blood. The source is a middle-aged man in good health. The V and J genes are TRBV7-8 and TRBJ2-5, with D uncertain. The CDR3 loop is CASSLAGQTQYF. CDR3 sequence (DNA): TGTGCCAGCAGCTTAGCGGGTCAGACCCAGTACTTC.